The 21 T cell receptor beta chains below all came from one sample that was sequenced in a study of CD8 T cells in Susac syndrome. Random hexamers served to reverse transcribe roughly 0.45 to 1 ug RNA. TCRdb analysed the immunoSEQ multiplex PCR reads with MiXCR anew, one entry per CDR3 protein. Of 150,000 or so distinct CDR3 sequences listed, roughly 96% were seen once; the top ten hold roughly 0.15%. Sequencing input: CD4+ T cells from PBMCs. These TCRs come from a human donor with Susac syndrome.

V is TRBV5-4 and J is TRBJ1-1; D is unclear. The length of the CDR3 is 11 residues. Trimming pared 1 base from V and 6 bases from J, leaving 4 bases between. The germline V gene encodes CDR1 SGHNT and CDR2 YYREEE (reference sequence). The CDR3 region has the DNA TGTGCCAGCAGCTTGCGCGCTGAAGCTTTCTTT. Translated, it gives CASSLRAEAFF.

The chain carries TRBV7-8 and TRBJ1-2, with 7 positions matching TRBD1. There are 15 residues in the CDR3. Trimming took 3 bases from V and 12 from J; bases not matched to a gene: 16. Germline CDR1 and CDR2: SGHVS and FQNEAQ. The CDR3 DNA is TGTGCCAGCAGCTTCAATGCGCCCGGACAGGTCCTTGACACCTTC. As protein: CASSFNAPGQVLDTF.

This chain joins TRBV20-1 and TRBJ2-3, with unresolved D. Trimming stripped 4 bases from V and 0 bases from J, with 8 bases between. The length of the CDR3 is 13 residues. Germline CDR1 is DFQATT and CDR2 is SNEGSKA (reference sequence). CDR3 sequence: CSAIFASTDTQYF. CDR3 sequence (DNA): TGCAGTGCTATTTTTGCTAGCACAGATACGCAGTATTTT.

The rearrangement joins TRBV5-1 to TRBJ2-1; D gene unclear. CDR1 is SGHRS, CDR2 YFSETQ, per germline. The CDR3 has 15 amino acids. Trimming took off 0 bases at V and 6 bases at J, with 13 bases between the two ends. In DNA, the CDR3 is TGCGCCAGCAGCTTGGCCGCTCAAGGCTTCAATGAGCAGTTCTTC. It codes for CASSLAAQGFNEQFF.

The J gene is TRBJ2-1, the V gene TRBV7-2; 8 nucleotides line up with TRBD2. Germline V gene lookup returns CDR1 SGHTA and CDR2 FQGNSA. Trimming removed 4 bases from V and 6 bases from J; junction bases left unmatched: 11. This CDR3 spans 16 amino acids. The CDR3 DNA is TGTGCCAGCAGCTCCCCAACGGGGGGGCCGGGCAATGAGCAGTTCTTC. As protein: CASSSPTGGPGNEQFF.

The J gene is TRBJ2-2, the V gene TRBV9, with TRBD2 matching over 8 bases. The V gene's germline CDR1 is SGDLS and CDR2 YYNGEE. With V trimmed by 2 bases and J by 5 bases, 5 bases remained unmatched. The CDR3 totals 15 residues. CDR3 amino acids: CASSVNSGATGELFF. The DNA of the CDR3 is TGTGCCAGCAGCGTTAATAGCGGGGCTACCGGGGAGCTGTTTTTT.

V usage is TRBV4-3 and J usage is TRBJ2-1; tentatively, D is TRBD1 or TRBD2 (5 bases each). Trimming took 3 bases from V and 8 from J, leaving 11 bases between them. The germline CDR1 and CDR2 sequences are LGHNA and YSLEER. There are 13 residues in the CDR3. CDR3 sequence reads: CASSQLRGDEQFF. In DNA, the CDR3 is TGCGCCAGCAGCCAGCTTCGAGGGGATGAGCAGTTCTTC.

The chain employs TRBV20-1 and TRBJ2-1; 9 bases line up with TRBD2. With V trimmed by 1 base and J by 7 bases, 11 bases remained unmatched. CDR3 length: 16 residues. Germline loops: CDR1 DFQATT, CDR2 SNEGSKA (reference sequence). The CDR3 reads CSARARTGLAPNEQFF. CDR3 coding DNA: TGCAGTGCTAGAGCCCGGACGGGACTAGCCCCGAATGAGCAGTTCTTC.

The chain links TRBV12-3 or TRBV12-4 to TRBJ1-1; D gene uncertain. The CDR3 spans 13 residues. The germline V and J ends were trimmed by 6 bases and 2 bases, with 10 bases remaining between them. The chain's CDR3 is CASRAFANTEAFF. The CDR3 DNA sequence: TGTGCCAGCAGGGCGTTCGCCAACACTGAAGCTTTCTTT.

The chain has TRBV29-1 and TRBJ1-1; no firm D call. Between the trimmed V and J ends, which lost 7 bases and 1 base, there was a span of 13 bases. From germline, CDR1 is SQVTM and CDR2 ANQGSEA. This CDR3 has 13 residues. This CDR3 reads CSGGPRKNTEAFF. The CDR3 DNA is TGCAGCGGCGGTCCCAGGAAGAACACTGAAGCTTTCTTT.

A remark on this clonotype: At one of its ends the junction is not consistent with the germline gene, which may arise from a read error. The chain links TRBV11-2 to TRBJ2-2; D uncertain. Germline values: CDR1 SGHAT, CDR2 FQNNGV. The CDR3 runs 11 residues. The CDR3 DNA is TGTGCCAGCAGCCTAGAAGGGGAGCTGTTTTTT. Protein sequence: CASSLEGELFF.

The V call is TRBV20-1, the J call TRBJ2-3; D remains unclear. This CDR3 region has 16 residues. Germline V gene sequence: CDR1 DFQATT, CDR2 SNEGSKA (reference sequence). Trimming took 4 bases from V and 2 from J, leaving 19 bases between them. The CDR3 protein is CSAIPLLLNFTDTQYF. The CDR3 nucleotides are TGCAGTGCTATCCCCCTACTCCTCAACTTCACAGATACGCAGTATTTT.

The chain uses TRBV14 and TRBJ2-1; D uncertain. The V and J ends lost 4 bases and 1 base respectively, with 14 bases between them. This CDR3 is built from 16 residues. Germline assignment: CDR1 SGHDN and CDR2 FVKESK. The CDR3 region is CASSPRLGRSYNEQFF. The DNA of the CDR3 is TGTGCCAGCAGCCCGAGGCTGGGAAGATCCTACAATGAGCAGTTCTTC.

The chain carries TRBV5-6 and TRBJ2-7; 7 nucleotides match TRBD1. V shed 6 bases and J 1 base; nucleotides not matched to a gene: 10. CDR3 length: 15 residues. Germline V gives CDR1 SGHDT, CDR2 YYEEEE. This chain's CDR3 is CASTRGKEGSYEQYF. The CDR3 nucleotides are TGTGCCAGCACCAGGGGGAAAGAGGGATCCTACGAGCAGTACTTC.

The genes are TRBV15 and TRBJ2-7, with a weak D call TRBD2 (6 bases). V was shortened by 0 bases and J by 7 bases, with 13 bases between the two germline ends. The CDR3 consists of 14 residues. In germline, CDR1 is LNHNV, CDR2 YYDKDF (reference sequence). The chain's CDR3 is CATSRDRSREEQYF. CDR3 coding DNA: TGTGCCACCAGCAGAGACCGGTCCCGGGAGGAGCAGTACTTC.

This chain uses TRBV25-1 with TRBJ2-1; TRBD2 might be the D (5 bases). The V end was cut by 3 bases, the J end by 10 bases, with 13 bases between. The CDR3 runs to 13 residues. The V gene's germline CDR1 is MGHDK and CDR2 SYGVNS. Here the CDR3 reads CASSDPRRIEQFF. CDR3 in DNA: TGTGCCAGCAGTGACCCCCGGAGGATAGAGCAGTTCTTC.

This clonotype showed up many times. The chain recombines TRBV12-3 or TRBV12-4 with TRBJ2-7; a weak D match, TRBD1 (5 bases). V was cut by 1 base and J by 1 base, with 5 bases left in between. The CDR3 consists of 13 residues. CDR3 DNA: TGTGCCAGCAGTTTAGGACAGTCCTACGAGCAGTACTTC. Its translation is CASSLGQSYEQYF.

The genes are TRBV5-4 and TRBJ2-1; 7 bases fit TRBD1. This CDR3 comprises 17 residues. Germline lookup yields CDR1 SGHNT and CDR2 YYREEE (reference sequence). With 1 base clipped from V and 0 bases from J, the junction kept 7 bases outside the gene matches. The CDR3 DNA follows: TGTGCCAGCAGCTTGTGGGACAGAGTTCCCTCCTACAATGAGCAGTTCTTC. Amino acids: CASSLWDRVPSYNEQFF.

CDR3 sequence (DNA): TGCAGCGTTGTACAGGGGAAGAGAACTGAAGCTTTCTTT. Amino acid sequence: CSVVQGKRTEAFF. The chain combines TRBV29-1 with TRBJ1-1; 7 nucleotides align to TRBD1. Germline trimming cut 4 bases from V and 5 bases from J; bases unmatched to any gene: 7. The CDR3 spans 13 residues. Germline V gene sequence: CDR1 SQVTM, CDR2 ANQGSEA.

This clonotype was picked up one time. The rearrangement joins TRBV5-6 to TRBJ2-1, with unresolved D. Per the germline V gene, CDR1 is SGHDT and CDR2 is YYEEEE. V was pared by 4 bases and J by 7 bases, with 18 bases between. The CDR3 runs to 15 residues. The CDR3 spells CASSKLHTLRNEQFF. The CDR3 nucleotides read TGTGCCAGCAGCAAATTGCACACCCTGCGGAATGAGCAGTTCTTC.

The chain employs TRBV27 and TRBJ1-6, with D possibly TRBD1 on 5 matching bases. Germline lookup yields CDR1 MNHEY and CDR2 SMNVEV (reference sequence). This CDR3 spans 14 amino acids. V was clipped by 4 bases and J by 10 bases, with 14 bases between them. The CDR3 reads CASSYQVRGSPLHF. The CDR3 coding sequence is TGTGCCAGCAGTTATCAGGTTCGGGGGTCACCCCTCCACTTT.